This TCR beta chain was identified in a study of cytomegalovirus exposure and HLA in healthy donors. The PCR was carried out with 60 Vbeta primers and 13 Jbeta primers. Assay used: immunoSEQ multiplex PCR; TCRdb lists only in-frame clones, some missing. Of roughly 110,000 clones detected, around 80% appear once; the ten largest clones hold 5% to 7.5%. Each donor was healthy, and each was a bone marrow donor. Looked up from germline, CDR1 is MGHRA and CDR2 is YSYEKL. V lost 3 bases, J lost 3 bases, and 4 bases stayed unmatched. This CDR3 is 14 amino acids long. This clone was observed a few times. Its matching antigen is unknown. Overall study findings and caveats: The study labeled 150 to 200 TCR beta chains cytomegalovirus-associated. Most of the TCR beta V segments (in an earlier analysis) were productive either about 87% or about 30% of the time.

V gene TRBV4-1 combines with J gene TRBJ2-7; 8 positions agree with TRBD1. The TCR was taken from a woman between 50 and 59 years old in good health and CMV-seropositive. The material sequenced was PBMCs. The CDR3 loop reads CASSHTTGDYEQYF. CDR3 bases: TGCGCCAGCAGCCACACGACAGGGGACTACGAGCAGTACTTC.